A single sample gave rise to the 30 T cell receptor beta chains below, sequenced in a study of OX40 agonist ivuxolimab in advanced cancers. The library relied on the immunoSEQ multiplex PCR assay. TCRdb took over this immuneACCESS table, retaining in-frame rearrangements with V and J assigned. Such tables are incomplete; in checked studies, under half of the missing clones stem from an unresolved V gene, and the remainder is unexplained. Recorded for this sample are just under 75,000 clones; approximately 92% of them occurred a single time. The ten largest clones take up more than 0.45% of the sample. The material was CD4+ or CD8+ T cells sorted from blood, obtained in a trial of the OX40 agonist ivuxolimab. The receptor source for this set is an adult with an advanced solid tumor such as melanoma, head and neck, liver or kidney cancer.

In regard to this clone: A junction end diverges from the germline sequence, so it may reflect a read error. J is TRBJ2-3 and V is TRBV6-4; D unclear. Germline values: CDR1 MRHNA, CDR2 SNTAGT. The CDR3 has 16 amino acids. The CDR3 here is CASSPFQATGTDTQYF. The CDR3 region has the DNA TGTGCCAGCTCCCCGTTCCAGGCTACCGGCACGGATACGCAGTATTTT.

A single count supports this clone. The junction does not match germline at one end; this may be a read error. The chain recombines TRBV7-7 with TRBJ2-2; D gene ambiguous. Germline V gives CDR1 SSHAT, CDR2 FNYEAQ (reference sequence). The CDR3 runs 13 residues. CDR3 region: CASSPLGTGELFF. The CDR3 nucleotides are TGTGCTAGCAGCCCGCTGGGCACCGGGGAGCTGTTTTTT.

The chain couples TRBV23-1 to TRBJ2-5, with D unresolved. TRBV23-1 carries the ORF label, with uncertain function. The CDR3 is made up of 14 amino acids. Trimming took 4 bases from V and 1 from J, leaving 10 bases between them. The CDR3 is CASSPPQLQETQYF. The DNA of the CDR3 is TGCGCCAGCAGTCCCCCGCAACTCCAAGAGACCCAGTACTTC.

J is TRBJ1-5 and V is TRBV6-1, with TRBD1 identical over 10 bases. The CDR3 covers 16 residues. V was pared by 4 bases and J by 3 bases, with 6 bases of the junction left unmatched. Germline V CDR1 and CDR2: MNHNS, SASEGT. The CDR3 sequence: CASSAGTGDNNQPQHF. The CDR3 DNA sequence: TGTGCCAGCAGTGCCGGGACAGGGGATAACAATCAGCCCCAGCATTTT.

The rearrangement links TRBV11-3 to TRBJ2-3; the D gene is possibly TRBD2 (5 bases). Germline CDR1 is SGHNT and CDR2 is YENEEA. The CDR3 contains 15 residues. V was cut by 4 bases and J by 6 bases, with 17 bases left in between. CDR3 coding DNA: TGTGCCAGCAGCTCCCGGACTGAGGAGCCCGATACGCAGTATTTT. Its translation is CASSSRTEEPDTQYF. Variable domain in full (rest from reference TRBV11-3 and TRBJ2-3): EAGVVQSPRYKIIEKKQPVAFWCNPISGHNTLYWYLQNLGQGPELLIRYENEEAVDDSQLPKDRFSAERLKGVDSTLKIQPAELGDSAVYLCASSSRTEEPDTQYFGPGTRLTVL.

The CDR3 DNA follows: TGTGCCAGCAGTTATGGTGATGGGAGAGATGAGCAGTTCTTC. It codes for CASSYGDGRDEQFF. This chain links TRBV6-5 with TRBJ2-1, with a tentative D call TRBD2 (5 bases). V shed 3 bases and J shed 8 bases, with 14 bases lying between them. CDR3 length equals 14 residues. Per the germline V gene, CDR1 is MNHEY and CDR2 is SVGAGI.

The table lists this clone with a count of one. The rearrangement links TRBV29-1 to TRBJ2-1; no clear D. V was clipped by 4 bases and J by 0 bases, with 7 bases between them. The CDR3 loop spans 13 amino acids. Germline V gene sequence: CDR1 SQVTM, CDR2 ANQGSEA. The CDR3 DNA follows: TGCAGCGTTGTTAGGATCTCCTACAATGAGCAGTTCTTC. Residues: CSVVRISYNEQFF.

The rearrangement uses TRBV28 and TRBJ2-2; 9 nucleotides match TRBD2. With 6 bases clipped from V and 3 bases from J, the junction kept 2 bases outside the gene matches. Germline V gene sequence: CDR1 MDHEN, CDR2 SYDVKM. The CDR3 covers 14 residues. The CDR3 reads CASRVAGDTGELFF. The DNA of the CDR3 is TGTGCCAGCAGGGTAGCGGGAGACACCGGGGAGCTGTTTTTT. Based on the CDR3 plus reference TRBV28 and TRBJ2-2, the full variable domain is DVKVTQSSRYLVKRTGEKVFLECVQDMDHENMFWYRQDPGLGLRLIYFSYDVKMKEKGDIPEGYSVSREKKERFSLILESASTNQTSMYLCASRVAGDTGELFFGEGSRLTVL.

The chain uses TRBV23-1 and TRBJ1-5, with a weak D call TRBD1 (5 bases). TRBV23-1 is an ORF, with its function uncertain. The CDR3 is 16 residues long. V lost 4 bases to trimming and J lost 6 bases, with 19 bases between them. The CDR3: CASSPTGPTGSQPQHF. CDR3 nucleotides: TGCGCCAGCAGTCCCACAGGCCCTACCGGGAGTCAGCCCCAGCATTTT.

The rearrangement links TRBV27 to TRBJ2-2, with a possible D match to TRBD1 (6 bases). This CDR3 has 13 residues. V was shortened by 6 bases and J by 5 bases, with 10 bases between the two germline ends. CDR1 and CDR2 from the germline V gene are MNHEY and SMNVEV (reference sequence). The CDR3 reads CASSLGGTGELFF. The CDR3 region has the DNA TGTGCCAGCAGCCTAGGGGGAACCGGGGAGCTGTTTTTT.

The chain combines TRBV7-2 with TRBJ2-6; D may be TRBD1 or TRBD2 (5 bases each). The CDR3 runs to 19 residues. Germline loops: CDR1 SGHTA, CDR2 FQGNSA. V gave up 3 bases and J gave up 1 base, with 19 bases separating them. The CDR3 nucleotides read TGTGCCAGCAGCTTGTACCCTGAGAAGGGACGGTCTGGGGCCAACGTCCTGACTTTC. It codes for CASSLYPEKGRSGANVLTF.

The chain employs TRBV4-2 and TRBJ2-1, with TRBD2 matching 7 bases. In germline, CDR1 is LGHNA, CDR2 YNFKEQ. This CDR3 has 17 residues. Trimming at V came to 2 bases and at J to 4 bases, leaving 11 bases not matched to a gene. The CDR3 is CASSQTLLAEPYNEQFF. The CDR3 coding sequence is TGTGCCAGCAGCCAAACACTTCTAGCGGAGCCTTACAATGAGCAGTTCTTC.

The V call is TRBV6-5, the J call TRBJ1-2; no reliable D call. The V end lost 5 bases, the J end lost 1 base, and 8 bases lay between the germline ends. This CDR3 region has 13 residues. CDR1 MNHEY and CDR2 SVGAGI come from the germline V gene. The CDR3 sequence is CASSPRGNYGYTF. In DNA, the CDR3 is TGTGCCAGCAGTCCGCGGGGTAACTATGGCTACACCTTC.

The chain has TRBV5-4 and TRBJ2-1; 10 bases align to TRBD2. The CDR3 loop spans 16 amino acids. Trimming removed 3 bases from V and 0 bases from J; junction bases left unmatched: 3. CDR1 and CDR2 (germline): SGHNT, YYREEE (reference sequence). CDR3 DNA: TGTGCCAGCAGCTCCCGGACTAGCGGCTCCTACAATGAGCAGTTCTTC. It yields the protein CASSSRTSGSYNEQFF.

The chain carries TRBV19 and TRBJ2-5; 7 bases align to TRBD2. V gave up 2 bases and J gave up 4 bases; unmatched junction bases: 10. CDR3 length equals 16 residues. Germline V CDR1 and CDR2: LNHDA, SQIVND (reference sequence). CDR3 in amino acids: CASSISVASGRETQYF. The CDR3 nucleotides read TGTGCCAGTAGTATATCCGTCGCTAGCGGTCGAGAGACCCAGTACTTC. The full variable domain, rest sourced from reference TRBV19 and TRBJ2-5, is DGGITQSPKYLFRKEGQNVTLSCEQNLNHDAMYWYRQDPGQGLRLIYYSQIVNDFQKGDIAEGYSVSREKKESFPLTVTSAQKNPTAFYLCASSISVASGRETQYFGPGTRLLVL.

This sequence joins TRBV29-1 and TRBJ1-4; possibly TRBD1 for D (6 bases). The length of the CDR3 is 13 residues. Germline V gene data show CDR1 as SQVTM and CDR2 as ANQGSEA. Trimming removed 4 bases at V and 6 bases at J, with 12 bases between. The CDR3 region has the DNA TGCAGCGTTGGTACGGCAGGGGATGAAAAACTGTTTTTT. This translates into CSVGTAGDEKLFF.

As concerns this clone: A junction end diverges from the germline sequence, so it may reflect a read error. The CDR3 sequence is CASSPLSGEQFF. As DNA, the CDR3 is TGTGCTAGCAGCCCATTATCCGGTGAGCAGTTCTTC. The J gene is TRBJ2-1, the V gene TRBV7-7; D is unresolved. Germline V lookup: CDR1 SSHAT, CDR2 FNYEAQ (reference sequence). The CDR3 is 12 residues long.

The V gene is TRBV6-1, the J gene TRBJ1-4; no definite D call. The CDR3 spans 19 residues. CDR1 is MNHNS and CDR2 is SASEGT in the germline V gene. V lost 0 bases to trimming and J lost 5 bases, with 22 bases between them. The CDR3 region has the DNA TGTGCCAGCAGTGAAGCGCTTCTAGGACCGTTCTATGGGAATGAAAAACTGTTTTTT. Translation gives CASSEALLGPFYGNEKLFF.

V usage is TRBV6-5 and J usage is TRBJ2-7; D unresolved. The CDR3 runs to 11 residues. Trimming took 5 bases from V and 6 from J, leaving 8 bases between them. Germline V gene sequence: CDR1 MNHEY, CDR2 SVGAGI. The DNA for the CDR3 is TGTGCCAGCAGTCAATCGGGCGAGCAGTACTTC. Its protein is CASSQSGEQYF.

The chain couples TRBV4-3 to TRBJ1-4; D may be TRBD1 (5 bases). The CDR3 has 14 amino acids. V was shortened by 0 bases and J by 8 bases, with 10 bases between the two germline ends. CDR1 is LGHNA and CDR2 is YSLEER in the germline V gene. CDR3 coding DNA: TGCGCCAGCAGCCAAGACCGGGGGTCCGAAAAACTGTTTTTT. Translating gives CASSQDRGSEKLFF.

The CDR3 bases are TGTGCCAGCAGCTTGCAGGGAATCTCTGGAAACACCATATATTTT. Translating it yields CASSLQGISGNTIYF. The V call is TRBV5-4, the J call TRBJ1-3; tentative D call: TRBD1 (5 bases). Germline CDR1 SGHNT, CDR2 YYREEE (reference sequence). The CDR3 extends over 15 amino acids. Trimming took 1 base from V and 0 from J, leaving 8 bases between them. Together with reference TRBV5-4 and TRBJ1-3, the CDR3 gives the full variable domain: ETGVTQSPTHLIKTRGQQVTLRCSSQSGHNTVSWYQQALGQGPQFIFQYYREEENGRGNFPPRFSGLQFPNYSSELNVNALELDDSALYLCASSLQGISGNTIYFGEGSWLTVV.

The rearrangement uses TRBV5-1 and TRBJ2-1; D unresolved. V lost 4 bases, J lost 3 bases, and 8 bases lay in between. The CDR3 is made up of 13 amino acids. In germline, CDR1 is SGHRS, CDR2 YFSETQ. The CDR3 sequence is CASSPTDYNEQFF. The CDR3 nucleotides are TGCGCCAGCAGCCCGACTGACTACAATGAGCAGTTCTTC.

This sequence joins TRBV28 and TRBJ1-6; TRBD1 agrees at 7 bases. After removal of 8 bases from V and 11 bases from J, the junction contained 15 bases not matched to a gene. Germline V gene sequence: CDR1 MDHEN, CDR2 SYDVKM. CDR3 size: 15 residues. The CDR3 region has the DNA TGTGCCAGCGGACCGGGACAGCGGCAAGGAGCACCCCTCCACTTT. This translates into CASGPGQRQGAPLHF.

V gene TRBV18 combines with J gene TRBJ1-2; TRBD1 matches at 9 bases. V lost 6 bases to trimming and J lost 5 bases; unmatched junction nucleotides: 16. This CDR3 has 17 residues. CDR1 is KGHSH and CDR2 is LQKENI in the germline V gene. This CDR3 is CASSPELMTGGSYGYTF. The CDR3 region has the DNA TGTGCCAGCTCCCCTGAACTGATGACAGGGGGGTCTTATGGCTACACCTTC.

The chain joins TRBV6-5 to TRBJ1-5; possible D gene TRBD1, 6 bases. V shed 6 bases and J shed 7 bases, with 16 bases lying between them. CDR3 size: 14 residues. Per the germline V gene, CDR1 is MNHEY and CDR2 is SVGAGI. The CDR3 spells CASSPGQTRQPQHF. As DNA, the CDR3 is TGTGCCAGCAGCCCTGGACAGACAAGGCAGCCCCAGCATTTT.

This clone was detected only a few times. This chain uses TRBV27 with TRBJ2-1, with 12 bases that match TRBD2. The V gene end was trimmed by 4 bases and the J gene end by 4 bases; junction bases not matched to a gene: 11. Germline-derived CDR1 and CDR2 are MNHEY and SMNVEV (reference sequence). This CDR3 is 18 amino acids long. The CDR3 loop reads CASSSLLAGGSPYNEQFF. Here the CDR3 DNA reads TGTGCCAGCAGTTCATTACTAGCGGGAGGCTCCCCGTACAATGAGCAGTTCTTC.

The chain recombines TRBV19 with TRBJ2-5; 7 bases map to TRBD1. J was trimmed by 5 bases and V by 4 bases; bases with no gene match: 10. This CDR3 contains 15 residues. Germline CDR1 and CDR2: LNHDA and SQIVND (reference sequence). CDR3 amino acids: CASSRGTESLETQYF. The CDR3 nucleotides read TGTGCCAGTAGTAGGGGGACAGAGTCGTTGGAGACCCAGTACTTC. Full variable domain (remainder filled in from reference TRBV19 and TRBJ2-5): DGGITQSPKYLFRKEGQNVTLSCEQNLNHDAMYWYRQDPGQGLRLIYYSQIVNDFQKGDIAEGYSVSREKKESFPLTVTSAQKNPTAFYLCASSRGTESLETQYFGPGTRLLVL.

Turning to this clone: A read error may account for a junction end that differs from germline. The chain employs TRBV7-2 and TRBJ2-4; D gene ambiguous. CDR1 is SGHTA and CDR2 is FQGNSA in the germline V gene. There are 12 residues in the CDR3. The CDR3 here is CASSPAQNIQYF. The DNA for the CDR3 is TGTGCCAGCAGCCCAGCCCAAAACATTCAGTACTTC.

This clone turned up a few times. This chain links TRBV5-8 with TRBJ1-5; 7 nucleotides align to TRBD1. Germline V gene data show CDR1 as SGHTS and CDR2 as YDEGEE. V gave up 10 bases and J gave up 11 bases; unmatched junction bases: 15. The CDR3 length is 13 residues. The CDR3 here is CASPGGGRWAQHF. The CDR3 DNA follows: TGTGCCTCCCCGGGAGGGGGCCGATGGGCCCAGCATTTT. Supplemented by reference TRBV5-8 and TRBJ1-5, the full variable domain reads EAGVTQSPTHLIKTRGQQATLRCSPISGHTSVYWYQQALGLGLQFLLWYDEGEERNRGNFPPRFSGRQFPNYSSELNVNALELEDSALYLCASPGGGRWAQHFGDGTRLSIL.

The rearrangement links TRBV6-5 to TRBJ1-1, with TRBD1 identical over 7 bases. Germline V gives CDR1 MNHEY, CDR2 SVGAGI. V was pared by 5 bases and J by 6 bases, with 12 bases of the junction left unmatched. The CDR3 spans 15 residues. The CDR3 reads CASSRTGKAKAEAFF. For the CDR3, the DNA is TGTGCCAGCAGTCGGACAGGAAAGGCCAAAGCTGAAGCTTTCTTT.